One sample yielded the 26 T cell receptor beta chains listed below, sequenced in a study of T cell responses to AZD1222 COVID-19 vaccine. Clones were read by immunoSEQ multiplex PCR, and TCRdb kept only the in-frame ones, dropping some. The sample has approximately 140,000 clones, approximately 87% seen once. The material was peripheral blood, obtained 28 days after the second AZD1222 dose. The origin of the receptors is an adult who received the AZD1222 COVID-19 vaccine.

The chain uses TRBV7-2 and TRBJ1-5; possible D gene TRBD1, 6 bases. Per the germline V gene, CDR1 is SGHTA and CDR2 is FQGNSA. The CDR3 sequence is 15 residues long. Trimming cost V 3 bases and J 9 bases, with 18 bases left between them. As DNA, the CDR3 is TGTGCCAGCAGCTTGACAGGTAGTGGGATAGGGCCCCAGCATTTT. It specifies CASSLTGSGIGPQHF.

This rearrangement joins TRBV27 to TRBJ2-3; TRBD2 matches 14 bases. Germline lookup yields CDR1 MNHEY and CDR2 SMNVEV (reference sequence). J was trimmed by 9 bases and V by 8 bases; bases with no gene match: 10. The CDR3 runs to 15 residues. The CDR3 coding sequence is TGTGCCAGCTTTCCCGGGACTAGCGGGAGAGGGACGCAGTATTTT. This gives the protein CASFPGTSGRGTQYF.

The V and J genes are TRBV19 and TRBJ2-1; 14 bases match TRBD2. This CDR3 has 15 amino acids. The germline gives CDR1 LNHDA, CDR2 SQIVND (reference sequence). Trimming cost V 5 bases and J 8 bases; bases outside gene matches: 5. The CDR3 is CASSQGLAGVDEQFF. CDR3 coding DNA: TGTGCCAGTAGTCAGGGACTAGCGGGAGTAGATGAGCAGTTCTTC.

The table lists this clone with a count of one. The chain combines TRBV18 with TRBJ2-3; TRBD2 matches at 10 bases. CDR3 length: 15 amino acids. Germline trimming cut 3 bases from V and 4 bases from J; bases unmatched to any gene: 4. The germline CDR1 and CDR2 sequences are KGHSH and LQKENI. The CDR3 DNA reads TGTGCCAGCTCACCGAGCGGGGGGGCCGCAGATACGCAGTATTTT. Protein product: CASSPSGGAADTQYF. The complete variable domain, with remaining parts taken from reference TRBV18 and TRBJ2-3, reads NAGVMQNPRHLVRRRGQEARLRCSPMKGHSHVYWYRQLPEEGLKFMVYLQKENIIDESGMPKERFSAEFPKEGPSILRIQQVVRGDSAAYFCASSPSGGAADTQYFGPGTRLTVL.

V and J are TRBV18 and TRBJ1-2, with D possibly matching TRBD1 (5 bases). The ends were cut back, 5 bases at V and 3 bases at J, with 16 bases in the middle. In germline, CDR1 is KGHSH, CDR2 LQKENI. The CDR3 contains 15 residues. The CDR3 protein is CASSFGPRDYYGYTF. The CDR3 DNA sequence: TGTGCCAGCTCATTCGGGCCCAGGGATTACTATGGCTACACCTTC.

This clone has a handful of counts. V is TRBV30 and J is TRBJ1-2, with 8 bases fitting TRBD1. The CDR3 covers 14 residues. Germline CDR1 GTSNPN, CDR2 SVGIG (reference sequence). Trimming cost V 4 bases and J 4 bases; bases outside gene matches: 8. The CDR3 bases are TGTGCCTGGAACACAGGGGGTTTAGGCTATGGCTACACCTTC. It translates to CAWNTGGLGYGYTF.

The chain uses TRBV28 and TRBJ1-3, with D uncertain. Looked up from germline, CDR1 is MDHEN and CDR2 is SYDVKM. This CDR3 comprises 16 residues. Trimming took 7 bases from V and 0 from J, leaving 16 bases between them. CDR3 in amino acids: CASTNPGRYSGNTIYF. The CDR3 DNA reads as TGTGCCAGCACTAATCCGGGCCGATACTCTGGAAACACCATATATTTT.

The chain recombines TRBV2 with TRBJ2-3; 7 bases are a match to TRBD2. CDR1 is SNHLY, CDR2 FYNNEI, per germline. This CDR3 has 14 residues. V dropped 8 bases and J dropped 3; count of bases not matched to a gene: 8. Written as DNA, the CDR3 is TGTGCCAGCGATAGGGGACTAACAACAGATACGCAGTATTTT. Protein: CASDRGLTTDTQYF.

The CDR3 loop reads CASSLGGSGANVLTF. The CDR3 DNA reads as TGTGCCAGCAGCCTGGGGGGCTCTGGGGCCAACGTCCTGACTTTC. The chain joins TRBV7-6 to TRBJ2-6; tentatively, D is TRBD2 (6 bases). This CDR3 comprises 15 residues. The germline CDR1 and CDR2 sequences are SGHVS and FNYEAQ. Trimming took 5 bases from V and 0 from J, leaving 8 bases between them.

In its sample, this clone was seen once. V and J are TRBV2 and TRBJ2-6, with D possibly TRBD1 on 5 matching bases. Trimming left V 5 bases short and J 0 bases short, with 8 bases between. Germline V gene data show CDR1 as SNHLY and CDR2 as FYNNEI. This CDR3 is built from 15 residues. The CDR3 nucleotides read TGTGCCAGCAGTAATCAGGGCTCTGGGGCCAACGTCCTGACTTTC. Encoded protein: CASSNQGSGANVLTF.

Here the CDR3 DNA reads TGTGCCAGCAGCCTCACGGGGAACACTGAAGCTTTCTTT. Protein sequence: CASSLTGNTEAFF. The genes are TRBV6-2 or TRBV6-3 and TRBJ1-1; D unclear. The CDR3 extends over 13 amino acids. V was pared by 6 bases and J by 1 base, with 9 bases between. Looked up from germline, CDR1 is MNHEY and CDR2 is SVGEGT.

The V call is TRBV7-2, the J call TRBJ1-1; tentatively, D is TRBD1 (5 bases). Germline values: CDR1 SGHTA, CDR2 FQGNSA. The CDR3 consists of 14 residues. V gave up 5 bases and J gave up 0 bases, with 10 bases separating them. The CDR3 region has the DNA TGTGCCAGCAGCGCCCAGGGCCTGAACACTGAAGCTTTCTTT. Protein sequence: CASSAQGLNTEAFF.

The V call is TRBV19, the J call TRBJ1-6, with 7 bases matching TRBD1. Germline V gene lookup returns CDR1 LNHDA and CDR2 SQIVND (reference sequence). V lost 6 bases and J lost 5; bases outside the gene matches: 4. CDR3 length equals 14 residues. The CDR3 protein is CASRVDRNNSPLHF. The CDR3 region has the DNA TGTGCCAGTAGGGTGGACAGGAATAATTCACCCCTCCACTTT.

The chain is built from TRBV29-1 and TRBJ1-2; a possible D gene is TRBD1 (5 bases). Trimming took 1 base from V and 4 from J, leaving 13 bases between them. This CDR3 is 14 amino acids long. Germline CDR1 is SQVTM and CDR2 is ANQGSEA. Here the CDR3 reads CSVEAGGIAYGYTF. CDR3 coding DNA: TGCAGCGTTGAAGCGGGGGGAATCGCCTATGGCTACACCTTC.

This rearrangement joins TRBV6-5 to TRBJ2-7; perhaps TRBD2 as D (6 bases). The germline V gene encodes CDR1 MNHEY and CDR2 SVGAGI. Trimming took off 9 bases at V and 2 bases at J, with 17 bases between the two ends. CDR3 length: 14 amino acids. CDR3 bases: TGTGCCAGTCGTCGGCAGGAGGGCCCCTACGAGCAGTACTTC. Translating it yields CASRRQEGPYEQYF.

V and J are TRBV6-5 and TRBJ2-7; D could derive from TRBD1 or TRBD2 (5 bases each). The CDR3 consists of 15 residues. CDR1 is MNHEY and CDR2 is SVGAGI in the germline V gene. Trimming took off 5 bases at V and 4 bases at J, with 18 bases between the two ends. This chain's CDR3 is CASSSAGTRVYEQYF. As DNA, the CDR3 is TGTGCCAGCAGTAGCGCCGGGACGCGGGTTTACGAGCAGTACTTC.

With respect to this clone: Other DNA sequences in the same sample also yield this CDR3. The V and J genes are TRBV11-2 and TRBJ2-1; 7 nucleotides match TRBD1. Germline V gene lookup returns CDR1 SGHAT and CDR2 FQNNGV. V was pared by 4 bases and J by 6 bases, with 0 bases of the junction left unmatched. The CDR3 contains 12 residues. CDR3: CASSSGGNEQFF. CDR3 coding DNA: TGTGCCAGCAGCTCAGGGGGCAATGAGCAGTTCTTC.

This sequence joins TRBV9 and TRBJ1-6, with D maybe TRBD1 (6 bases). Germline-derived CDR1 and CDR2 are SGDLS and YYNGEE. This CDR3 is built from 15 residues. V lost 6 bases and J 10 bases, leaving 20 bases between the germline ends. Here the CDR3 DNA reads TGTGCCAGCACCCGATCCGGGGGGCTTGAGTCACCCCTCCACTTT. The encoded protein is CASTRSGGLESPLHF.

The chain uses TRBV7-2 and TRBJ1-6, with D hard to call. Germline V gene lookup returns CDR1 SGHTA and CDR2 FQGNSA. V was trimmed by 0 bases and J by 10 bases, leaving 4 bases between them. This CDR3 contains 12 residues. The CDR3 DNA follows: TGTGCCAGCAGCTTAGCCTACTCACCCCTCCACTTT. Amino acid sequence: CASSLAYSPLHF.

This chain links TRBV9 with TRBJ2-3; 8 bases align to TRBD1. The junction had 4 bases not matched to a gene; V was cut back by 0 bases and J by 7 bases. The CDR3 has 14 amino acids. Germline assignment: CDR1 SGDLS and CDR2 YYNGEE. The CDR3 reads CASSVGQGLNTQYF. The CDR3 DNA follows: TGTGCCAGCAGCGTAGGACAGGGGCTGAATACGCAGTATTTT.

The rearrangement links TRBV6-5 to TRBJ1-3; the match to TRBD1 covers 7 bases. Trimming removed 8 bases from V and 4 bases from J; junction bases left unmatched: 2. This CDR3 has 12 residues. CDR1 is MNHEY, CDR2 SVGAGI, per germline. The CDR3 loop reads CASWDRGNTIYF. The CDR3 region has the DNA TGTGCCAGCTGGGACAGAGGAAACACCATATATTTT.

The J gene is TRBJ1-3, the V gene TRBV7-8; tentatively, D is TRBD1 (5 bases). There are 17 residues in the CDR3. Between the trimmed V and J ends, which lost 1 base and 0 bases, there was a span of 13 bases. The germline V gene encodes CDR1 SGHVS and CDR2 FQNEAQ. The CDR3 loop is CASSLGGSSFSGNTIYF. For the CDR3, the DNA is TGTGCCAGCAGCTTAGGGGGGAGCAGCTTCTCTGGAAACACCATATATTTT.

V is TRBV20-1 and J is TRBJ2-6; D unresolved. The germline V gene has CDR1 DFQATT and CDR2 SNEGSKA (reference sequence). The CDR3 totals 16 residues. Trimming pared 3 bases from V and 1 base from J, leaving 13 bases between. CDR3 residues: CSASSGTISGANVLTF. CDR3 DNA sequence: TGCAGTGCTAGTTCCGGAACCATATCTGGGGCCAACGTCCTGACTTTC.

The chain couples TRBV6-5 to TRBJ2-2; D is perhaps TRBD1 (7 bases). CDR3 length: 15 residues. Germline CDR1 is MNHEY and CDR2 is SVGAGI. Trimming cost V 11 bases and J 1 base, with 17 bases left between them. CDR3 bases: TGTGCCGTCAGGGGGGTTGGCGGGAACACCGGGGAGCTGTTTTTT. This sequence encodes CAVRGVGGNTGELFF.

V gene TRBV30 combines with J gene TRBJ1-1; possibly TRBD1 for D (6 bases). The ends were cut back, 2 bases at V and 4 bases at J, with 8 bases in the middle. Germline CDR1 reads GTSNPN; CDR2 reads SVGIG (reference sequence). This CDR3 is built from 12 residues. CDR3 sequence: CAWSRGITEAFF. The CDR3 DNA sequence: TGTGCCTGGAGTAGGGGGATCACTGAAGCTTTCTTT.

This clone was recorded once. This chain joins TRBV2 and TRBJ2-5, with D hard to call. CDR1 is SNHLY, CDR2 FYNNEI, per germline. V was pared by 4 bases and J by 5 bases, with 5 bases between. The CDR3 is 11 amino acids. For the CDR3, the DNA is TGTGCCAGCAGTGTAGGGGAGACCCAGTACTTC. Its translation is CASSVGETQYF.